This TCR beta chain was sequenced for a study of long-term antiretroviral therapy in people with HIV. For the study at large: A decade or so separates the oldest specimens from the later 2015 immediate-ART recommendation.

Overall study findings and caveats: No data were available on ART adherence, viral resistance or therapy changes.

This clone was observed a handful of times. The antigen is undetermined. Everyone in the study who had HIV was treated in the United States. The libraries were made with immunoSEQ v3.0 at survey level. Produced via immunoSEQ multiplex PCR; TCRdb's table is partial and in-frame only. The table has roughly 18,000 clones, about 81% seen once. Losses at the gene ends were 7 bases for V and 2 bases for J; bases not matched to a gene: 5. The germline CDR1 and CDR2 sequences are MNHNS and SASEGT. This CDR3 is built from 14 residues. The source is a man aged 18-30 years with HIV. The rearrangement joins TRBV6-1 to TRBJ1-1; 9 nucleotides match TRBD1. The specimen was unsorted PBMCs, collected 0.9 years after starting antiretroviral therapy. CDR3 region: CASTQQGANTEAFF. CDR3 in DNA: TGTGCCAGCACCCAACAGGGGGCAAACACTGAAGCTTTCTTT.